This TCR beta chain was observed in a study of CD8+ T cells in alopecia areata. RNA was extracted and reverse transcribed into cDNA as the sequencing template. Sequenced by immunoSEQ multiplex PCR; TCRdb stores in-frame clones only, minus some. The sample contains thousands of clones, about 60% of which appear only once. V gave up 4 bases and J gave up 6 bases; unmatched junction bases: 11. The CDR3 loop spans 16 amino acids. Per germline, CDR1 SEHNR and CDR2 FQNEAQ (reference sequence). Patients with alopecia areata provided lesional scalp punch biopsies as well as peripheral blood. The J gene is TRBJ2-4, the V gene TRBV7-9; TRBD2 matches at 8 bases. Sequencing was carried out using skin. The TCR sequence derives from a human donor with alopecia areata. CDR3 in amino acids: CASSSTPTSEGNIQYF. CDR3 DNA: TGTGCCAGCAGCTCTACACCGACTAGCGAAGGAAACATTCAGTACTTC.